This TCR beta chain was sequenced in a study of beta chain features in type 1 diabetes. Whole-study context: No patient-donor differences in age, gender, total cells or subset yield. Regarding the study as a whole: Type 1 diabetes patients had TCRB CDR3s that were shorter (moderately but significantly so) in all four CD4+ subsets. Possibly, sequencing cDNA over-represented cells that had high TCR expression levels. Insertions at VDJ junctions were less frequent in type 1 diabetes patients. These patients also deleted more nucleotides at the same junctions.

About this clone: No antigen is known for it.

Germline V gene data show CDR1 as MNHNY and CDR2 as SVGAGI (reference sequence). CDR3 length equals 14 residues. V dropped 2 bases and J dropped 5 bases, with 13 bases sitting between them. Expressed TCRB transcripts were sequenced after all isolated RNA was converted to cDNA. Here immunoSEQ multiplex PCR was the method, and the copy in TCRdb shows in-frame clones only, minus some. This sample has about 650,000 clones, with roughly 12% found just once. The receptor was isolated from a man aged 25-45 years with type 1 diabetes. The chain links TRBV6-6 to TRBJ2-7; unclear D gene. The sequenced sample consisted of naive CD4+ T cells from blood. The CDR3 coding sequence is TGTGCCAGCAGTTACGAACGGTGGGTGAACGAGCAGTACTTC. It codes for CASSYERWVNEQYF.